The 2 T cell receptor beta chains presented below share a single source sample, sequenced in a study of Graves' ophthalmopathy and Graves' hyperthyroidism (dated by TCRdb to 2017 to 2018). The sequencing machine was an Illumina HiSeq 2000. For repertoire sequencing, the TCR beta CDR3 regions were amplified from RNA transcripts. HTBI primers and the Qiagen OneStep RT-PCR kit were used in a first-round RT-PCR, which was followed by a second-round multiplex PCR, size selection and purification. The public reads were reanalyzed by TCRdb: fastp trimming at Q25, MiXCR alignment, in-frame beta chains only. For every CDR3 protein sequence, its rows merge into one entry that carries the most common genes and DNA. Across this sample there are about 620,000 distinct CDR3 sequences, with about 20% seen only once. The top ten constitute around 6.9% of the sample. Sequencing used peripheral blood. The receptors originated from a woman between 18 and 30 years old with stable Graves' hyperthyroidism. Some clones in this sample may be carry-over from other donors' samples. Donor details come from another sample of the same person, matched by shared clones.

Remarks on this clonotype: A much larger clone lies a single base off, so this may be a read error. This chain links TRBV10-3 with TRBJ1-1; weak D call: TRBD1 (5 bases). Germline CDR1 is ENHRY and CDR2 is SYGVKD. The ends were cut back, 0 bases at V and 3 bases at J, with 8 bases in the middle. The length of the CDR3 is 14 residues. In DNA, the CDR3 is TGTGCCATCAGTGAGTCGATGGGGGACACTGAAGCTTTCTTT. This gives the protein CAISESMGDTEAFF.

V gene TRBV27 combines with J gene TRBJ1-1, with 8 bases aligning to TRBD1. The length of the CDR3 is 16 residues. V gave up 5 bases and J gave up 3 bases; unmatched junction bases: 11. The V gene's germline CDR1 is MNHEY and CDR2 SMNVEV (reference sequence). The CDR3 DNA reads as TGTGCCAGCAGTACCCAATCAGGGGGCGAGGACACTGAAGCTTTCTTT. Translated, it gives CASSTQSGGEDTEAFF.